This entry lists 26 T cell receptor beta chains sequenced from one sample in a study of a mutant IDH1 vaccine in newly diagnosed glioma. This sample's time point: week 5, during vaccination. Doses consisted of 300 ug of mutant IDH1 20-mer peptide each, paired with topical imiquimod. Their cognate antigens are unknown. Assay used: immunoSEQ multiplex PCR; TCRdb lists only in-frame clones, some missing. The table shows 37,000 or so clones, with about 79% occurring only once. The sample was PBMCs, taken from a glioma patient whose treatment included an IDH1 peptide vaccine. These receptor sequences come from a young man with glioma.

The rearrangement joins TRBV30 to TRBJ2-6; D uncertain. The germline gives CDR1 GTSNPN, CDR2 SVGIG (reference sequence). This CDR3 contains 15 residues. The germline V and J ends were trimmed by 0 bases and 0 bases, with 6 bases remaining between them. The DNA of the CDR3 is TGTGCCTGGAGTGTTGGCAACTCTGGGGCCAACGTCCTGACTTTC. Translated, it gives CAWSVGNSGANVLTF. Based on the CDR3 plus reference TRBV30 and TRBJ2-6, the full variable domain is SQTIHQWPATLVQPVGSPLSLECTVEGTSNPNLYWYRQAAGRGLQLLFYSVGIGQISSEVPQNLSASRPQDRQFILSSKKLLLSDSGFYLCAWSVGNSGANVLTFGAGSRLTVL.

V is TRBV5-1 and J is TRBJ1-6, with D unresolved. From germline, CDR1 is SGHRS and CDR2 YFSETQ. The CDR3 consists of 15 residues. The V end lost 0 bases, the J end lost 12 bases, and 16 bases lay between the germline ends. The CDR3, as DNA: TGCGCCAGCAGCTTGGTCGGGGAAGGCTTGGTACCCCTCCACTTT. Translating it yields CASSLVGEGLVPLHF.

The chain has TRBV19 and TRBJ1-1; no clear D gene. Germline lookup yields CDR1 LNHDA and CDR2 SQIVND (reference sequence). Trimming shortened V by 10 bases and J by 1 base, and 13 bases separated the two germline ends. The CDR3 has 13 residues. The CDR3 region is CATSGPKNTEAFF. The CDR3 DNA sequence: TGTGCCACCTCAGGCCCCAAGAACACTGAAGCTTTCTTT.

The chain has TRBV15 and TRBJ2-7, with D tentatively TRBD2 (6 bases). The CDR3 is made up of 13 amino acids. V was clipped by 6 bases and J by 4 bases, with 13 bases between them. CDR1 and CDR2 (germline): LNHNV, YYDKDF (reference sequence). The CDR3 region has the DNA TGTGCCACCAGAGGCAGGGCGGGGTACGAGCAGTACTTC. Its protein is CATRGRAGYEQYF.

This clone showed up just once. The same CDR3 also results from other DNA sequences found in this sample. The rearrangement joins TRBV5-1 to TRBJ2-7; maybe TRBD2 (7 bases). Trimming took 2 bases from V and 3 from J, leaving 9 bases between them. The germline gives CDR1 SGHRS, CDR2 YFSETQ. There are 13 residues in the CDR3. CDR3 DNA sequence: TGCGCCAGCAGCTTAAGGGGGGGCTACGAGCAGTACTTC. Translating gives CASSLRGGYEQYF.

The chain is built from TRBV6-4 and TRBJ2-7; TRBD1 or TRBD2 may be the D gene (5 bases each). Germline CDR1 MRHNA, CDR2 SNTAGT. The CDR3 runs 14 residues. The V end was cut by 7 bases, the J end by 2 bases, with 15 bases between. The chain's CDR3 is CASKEGLGPYEQYF. In DNA form, the CDR3 reads TGTGCCAGCAAAGAGGGCCTGGGGCCCTACGAGCAGTACTTC.

The J gene is TRBJ2-7, the V gene TRBV7-2, with TRBD1 matching over 11 bases. Trimming took 0 bases from V and 6 from J; bases not matched to a gene: 1. Germline V CDR1 and CDR2: SGHTA, FQGNSA. The CDR3 is 14 amino acids. The CDR3 nucleotides read TGTGCCAGCAGCTTAGCCGGGACAGGGGGCGAGCAGTACTTC. This encodes CASSLAGTGGEQYF.

J is TRBJ2-4 and V is TRBV6-1; perhaps TRBD2 as D (5 bases). The CDR3 is made up of 14 amino acids. Germline V CDR1 and CDR2: MNHNS, SASEGT. With 3 bases removed from V and 6 bases from J, the gap between germline ends came to 12 bases. CDR3 sequence: CASSDPGGLNIQYF. For the CDR3, the DNA is TGTGCCAGCAGTGACCCCGGAGGTCTAAACATTCAGTACTTC.

V gene TRBV9 combines with J gene TRBJ2-3; possible D gene TRBD2, 5 bases. CDR3 length: 16 amino acids. Germline V gives CDR1 SGDLS, CDR2 YYNGEE. V was clipped by 4 bases and J by 3 bases, with 18 bases between them. The CDR3 DNA reads TGTGCCAGCAGCCCGGGAAGCTGGGCGGCGACAGATACGCAGTATTTT. Translated, it gives CASSPGSWAATDTQYF.

The chain recombines TRBV5-1 with TRBJ2-2; unclear D gene. From germline, CDR1 is SGHRS and CDR2 YFSETQ. Trimming took 7 bases from V and 1 from J, leaving 11 bases between them. The CDR3 is made up of 14 amino acids. In DNA form, the CDR3 reads TGCGCCAGCGCCCCCAACTTGAACACCGGGGAGCTGTTTTTT. It translates to CASAPNLNTGELFF.

V is TRBV27 and J is TRBJ2-7; D is unclear. Trimming pared 5 bases from V and 3 bases from J, leaving 8 bases between. The CDR3 is 12 amino acids. Germline CDR1 MNHEY, CDR2 SMNVEV (reference sequence). In nucleotides, the CDR3 is TGTGCCAGCAGTCCAGACATCTACGAGCAGTACTTC. Protein product: CASSPDIYEQYF.

The V gene is TRBV6-1, the J gene TRBJ1-5, with D possibly being TRBD1 (5 bases). This CDR3 is built from 16 residues. Trimming took 3 bases from V and 0 from J, leaving 12 bases between them. The germline V gene has CDR1 MNHNS and CDR2 SASEGT. CDR3 residues: CASSDILGTSNQPQHF. The CDR3 DNA is TGTGCCAGCAGTGATATATTAGGGACTAGCAATCAGCCCCAGCATTTT.

The rearrangement uses TRBV5-1 and TRBJ2-1; TRBD2 is a possible D gene (6 bases). Germline V gene data show CDR1 as SGHRS and CDR2 as YFSETQ. CDR3 length: 18 amino acids. V was shortened by 0 bases and J by 9 bases, with 25 bases between the two germline ends. The CDR3 region is CASSLGWPRAGPLREQFF. The CDR3 bases are TGCGCCAGCAGCTTGGGTTGGCCTAGGGCGGGGCCATTGCGTGAGCAGTTCTTC.

V gene TRBV5-4 combines with J gene TRBJ1-4, with unresolved D. Germline CDR1 reads SGHNT; CDR2 reads YYREEE (reference sequence). The CDR3 covers 16 residues. V lost 4 bases and J lost 7, with 20 bases in between. The CDR3 region is CASSIGPDDEAEKLFF. In DNA, the CDR3 is TGTGCCAGCAGCATAGGACCGGACGACGAGGCTGAAAAACTGTTTTTT.

This chain links TRBV25-1 with TRBJ1-5; D is undetermined. CDR1 is MGHDK and CDR2 is SYGVNS in the germline V gene. The CDR3 contains 15 residues. V lost 4 bases, J lost 5 bases, and 15 bases lay in between. CDR3 sequence reads: CASSAPRRSDQPQHF. CDR3 DNA sequence: TGTGCCAGCAGTGCTCCCCGGCGGTCTGATCAGCCCCAGCATTTT.

The chain links TRBV5-1 to TRBJ1-2; 9 bases align to TRBD1. The length of the CDR3 is 14 residues. Germline CDR1 reads SGHRS; CDR2 reads YFSETQ. The J segment lost 3 bases and the V segment lost 5 bases, leaving 5 bases of the junction unmatched. CDR3: CASSPDRGDYGYTF. The CDR3 coding sequence is TGCGCCAGCAGTCCGGACAGGGGCGACTATGGCTACACCTTC.

This clone came up once. The chain joins TRBV2 to TRBJ2-5, with 9 bases lining up with TRBD2. This CDR3 is 14 amino acids long. The ends lost 7 bases at V and 5 bases at J; junction bases unmatched: 8. The germline gives CDR1 SNHLY, CDR2 FYNNEI. The CDR3 sequence is CASTQAGGTETQYF. The CDR3 DNA sequence: TGTGCCAGCACCCAAGCGGGAGGCACGGAGACCCAGTACTTC.

The chain joins TRBV10-3 to TRBJ1-2, with 12 positions matching TRBD1. The CDR3 runs 15 residues. V trimming: 6 bases; J trimming: 3 bases; junction bases outside the gene matches: 5. Germline lookup yields CDR1 ENHRY and CDR2 SYGVKD. The CDR3 DNA sequence: TGTGCCATCAGGGAGGGGACAGGGGGCGACTATGGCTACACCTTC. Translating it yields CAIREGTGGDYGYTF.

V is TRBV4-2 and J is TRBJ2-7; D might be TRBD1 or TRBD2, each matching 5 bases. This CDR3 spans 15 amino acids. From germline, CDR1 is LGHNA and CDR2 YNFKEQ. Trimming took off 3 bases at V and 4 bases at J, with 16 bases between the two ends. CDR3 sequence reads: CASSQGEGDGYEQYF. The DNA of the CDR3 is TGTGCCAGCAGCCAGGGGGAAGGGGACGGGTACGAGCAGTACTTC.

This chain links TRBV2 with TRBJ2-1; maybe TRBD1 (7 bases). The CDR3 length is 14 residues. Germline V lookup: CDR1 SNHLY, CDR2 FYNNEI. Trimming shortened V by 3 bases and J by 8 bases, and 14 bases separated the two germline ends. The CDR3 reads CASSEYRGGDEQFF. CDR3 sequence (DNA): TGTGCCAGCAGTGAGTACAGGGGCGGGGATGAGCAGTTCTTC.

The chain uses TRBV11-2 and TRBJ2-7; D is unresolved. CDR1 SGHAT and CDR2 FQNNGV come from the germline V gene. V dropped 1 base and J dropped 0 bases, with 4 bases sitting between them. The CDR3 loop spans 13 amino acids. For the CDR3, the DNA is TGTGCCAGCAGCTTAGGGTCCTCCTACGAGCAGTACTTC. It translates to CASSLGSSYEQYF. The full variable domain, with the rest looked up from reference TRBV11-2 and TRBJ2-7, is EAGVAQSPRYKIIEKRQSVAFWCNPISGHATLYWYQQILGQGPKLLIQFQNNGVVDDSQLPKDRFSAERLKGVDSTLKIQPAKLEDSAVYLCASSLGSSYEQYFGPGTRLTVT.

V gene TRBV19 combines with J gene TRBJ2-1; 10 bases align to TRBD1. Per the germline V gene, CDR1 is LNHDA and CDR2 is SQIVND (reference sequence). V dropped 5 bases and J dropped 5; count of bases not matched to a gene: 6. The CDR3 runs 15 residues. The CDR3 DNA reads TGTGCCAGTAGTCCGGGACAGGGGAGGAACAATGAGCAGTTCTTC. It yields the protein CASSPGQGRNNEQFF.

The chain carries TRBV7-6 and TRBJ2-7; 7 nucleotides align to TRBD1. This CDR3 is built from 14 residues. In germline, CDR1 is SGHVS, CDR2 FNYEAQ. Trimming took 5 bases from V and 2 from J; bases not matched to a gene: 6. Here the CDR3 reads CASSAWTGAYEQYF. The CDR3 DNA is TGTGCCAGCAGCGCATGGACAGGTGCCTACGAGCAGTACTTC.

CDR3 residues: CASSPDVGTDTQYF. DNA for the CDR3: TGTGCCAGCAGCCCCGATGTGGGCACAGATACGCAGTATTTT. The rearrangement links TRBV2 to TRBJ2-3; D is undetermined. The germline V and J ends were trimmed by 6 bases and 1 base, with 11 bases remaining between them. In germline, CDR1 is SNHLY, CDR2 FYNNEI. CDR3 length: 14 amino acids.

V is TRBV29-1 and J is TRBJ1-1, with D unresolved. This CDR3 has 14 residues. The V gene lost 5 bases and the J gene lost 0 bases, with 13 bases spanning the gap. Germline-derived CDR1 and CDR2 are SQVTM and ANQGSEA. This CDR3 reads CSVKFGSLNTEAFF. The CDR3 coding sequence is TGCAGCGTTAAATTCGGAAGTTTGAACACTGAAGCTTTCTTT.

The CDR3 reads CASSLNGGGRNEQFF. The CDR3 DNA reads as TGCGCCAGCAGCTTGAATGGCGGGGGGAGGAATGAGCAGTTCTTC. The V and J genes are TRBV5-1 and TRBJ2-1, with 8 bases fitting TRBD2. This CDR3 is built from 15 residues. CDR1 and CDR2 (germline): SGHRS, YFSETQ. V shed 1 base and J 7 bases; nucleotides not matched to a gene: 7.